This T cell receptor beta chain came from a study of T cell repertoires in cytomegalovirus infection (dated by TCRdb to between 2018 and 2021). Regarding the research as a whole: Donor HLA type was relevant to the analysis, because carriage of CMV infection together with the matching HLA type was indicated by public TCR beta signatures. General study outcomes and caveats: Carriers of CMV infection plus the relevant HLA type were discriminated by the cumulative frequency of public TCR beta family members in the study cohort and in an independent approximately 340-donor cohort. The ex vivo response was dominated by HLA-C-restricted CMV-specific TCR beta clonotypes, and the single most frequent clonotype in two of eight donors was supplied by these HLA-C-restricted clonotypes.

This clonotype was recorded many times. Its antigen target is currently unknown. Nothing much larger sits one base from this clone, and base qualities are not available. Sequencing took place on an Illumina HiSeq 1500. TCRdb's own reprocessing of the public reads used fastp at Q25 and MiXCR and kept productive beta chains. Records with the same CDR3 protein are collapsed into one entry carrying the most frequent genes and DNA. This sample lists 150,000 to 160,000 distinct CDR3 sequences; around 22% were detected once. The ten top clones hold roughly 11% of the sample. V is cut by 1 base and J by 3 bases, and the space between the germline ends is 15 bases. CDR1 SGHTA and CDR2 FQGNSA were looked up in the germline V gene. The CDR3, cysteine through phenylalanine, is 16 amino acids long. CDR3 DNA only is kept here, 48 bases in frame from base 1.

This receptor was taken from a human donor in good health (CMV status not recorded). Some clones in this sample may be carry-over from other donors' samples. The sequenced sample consisted of PBMCs. The V gene is TRBV7-2 and the J gene is TRBJ1-1, with the D gene not clear enough to name. The nucleotide sequence is given as TGTGCCAGCAGCTTAGGCGTGGGAAAGGCGGACACTGAAGCTTTCTTT. This sequence encodes CASSLGVGKADTEAFF.